The 10 T cell receptor beta chains below were found in one sample sequenced in a study of chemoradiotherapy in HPV16-positive cancers. Using immunoSEQ multiplex PCR, the repertoire was profiled, and TCRdb retains in-frame clones only, with some absent. The sample carries approximately 32,000 clones, 89% recorded once. Material: blood, obtained from a patient who underwent chemoradiotherapy. These TCRs come from a human donor with HPV-associated anogenital cancer.

This chain links TRBV2 with TRBJ1-5, with D hard to call. CDR3 length: 16 amino acids. Between the trimmed V and J ends, which lost 3 bases and 0 bases, there was a span of 12 bases. Looked up from germline, CDR1 is SNHLY and CDR2 is FYNNEI. The CDR3 protein is CASSDPWADSNQPQHF. The CDR3 DNA follows: TGTGCCAGCAGTGACCCTTGGGCAGATAGCAATCAGCCCCAGCATTTT.

The chain is built from TRBV6-5 and TRBJ1-5, with TRBD1 as a possible D gene (6 bases). Trimming shortened V by 6 bases and J by 0 bases, and 12 bases separated the two germline ends. The CDR3 has 15 amino acids. The V gene's germline CDR1 is MNHEY and CDR2 SVGAGI. The CDR3 is CASRQQGHSNQPQHF. The CDR3 DNA is TGTGCCAGCAGGCAACAGGGCCATAGCAATCAGCCCCAGCATTTT.

This chain connects TRBV11-3 to TRBJ2-2; 7 nucleotides align to TRBD1. CDR3 length: 15 residues. Germline V lookup: CDR1 SGHNT, CDR2 YENEEA. V trimming: 3 bases; J trimming: 6 bases; junction bases outside the gene matches: 7. The chain's CDR3 is CASSLRTGESGELFF. CDR3 nucleotide sequence: TGTGCCAGCAGCTTGCGTACAGGGGAATCCGGGGAGCTGTTTTTT.

The chain links TRBV7-8 to TRBJ1-2; 7 bases match TRBD1. Germline CDR1 reads SGHVS; CDR2 reads FQNEAQ. V lost 5 bases to trimming and J lost 3 bases; unmatched junction nucleotides: 15. The CDR3 has 17 residues. The CDR3 sequence is CASSPAKDPGQDYGYTF. CDR3 bases: TGTGCCAGCAGCCCCGCTAAAGACCCAGGACAGGACTATGGCTACACCTTC.

J is TRBJ2-7 and V is TRBV7-9, with a weak D call TRBD1 (6 bases). Trimming cost V 4 bases and J 3 bases, with 7 bases left between them. Germline CDR1 SEHNR, CDR2 FQNEAQ (reference sequence). The CDR3 length is 12 residues. The DNA for the CDR3 is TGTGCCAGCAGCTCGACAGGCTACGAGCAGTACTTC. Translating gives CASSSTGYEQYF.

V usage is TRBV11-2 and J usage is TRBJ2-3, with 12 bases identical to TRBD2. Germline loops: CDR1 SGHAT, CDR2 FQNNGV. The CDR3 extends over 16 amino acids. With V trimmed by 3 bases and J by 4 bases, 5 bases remained unmatched. Here the CDR3 reads CASSFALAGGSDTQYF. CDR3 coding DNA: TGTGCCAGCAGCTTTGCACTAGCGGGGGGTTCAGATACGCAGTATTTT.

The V gene is TRBV30, the J gene TRBJ2-1; TRBD2 aligns across 7 bases. The CDR3 consists of 16 residues. Germline CDR1 and CDR2: GTSNPN and SVGIG (reference sequence). Trimming cost V 3 bases and J 3 bases; bases outside gene matches: 11. The CDR3 DNA is TGTGCCTGGAGCCTAAGGGGAGGACTAGTCTACAATGAGCAGTTCTTC. This translates into CAWSLRGGLVYNEQFF.

The chain combines TRBV6-1 with TRBJ2-2, with a weak D call TRBD2 (6 bases). With 2 bases removed from V and 4 bases from J, the gap between germline ends came to 11 bases. Germline values: CDR1 MNHNS, CDR2 SASEGT. This CDR3 has 15 residues. The CDR3 DNA reads TGTGCCAGCAGTGAACTCCGGGGGAGCACCGGGGAGCTGTTTTTT. Its translation is CASSELRGSTGELFF.

The rearrangement uses TRBV5-8 and TRBJ2-7; no reliable D call. This CDR3 spans 15 amino acids. Trimming took off 4 bases at V and 5 bases at J, with 19 bases between the two ends. Germline CDR1 and CDR2: SGHTS and YDEGEE. The CDR3 is CASSPLGKGTNEQYF. In nucleotides, the CDR3 is TGTGCCAGCAGCCCTTTGGGGAAAGGAACTAACGAGCAGTACTTC. Filled out from reference TRBV5-8 and TRBJ2-7, the complete variable domain reads EAGVTQSPTHLIKTRGQQATLRCSPISGHTSVYWYQQALGLGLQFLLWYDEGEERNRGNFPPRFSGRQFPNYSSELNVNALELEDSALYLCASSPLGKGTNEQYFGPGTRLTVT.

This clone appeared once. The chain couples TRBV6-5 to TRBJ2-7; D tentatively reads TRBD1 or TRBD2 (5 bases each). CDR3 length: 15 residues. The germline CDR1 and CDR2 sequences are MNHEY and SVGAGI. V dropped 6 bases and J dropped 3 bases, with 18 bases sitting between them. CDR3 in DNA: TGTGCCAGCAGAATGGGGGACGGAAGTATCTACGAGCAGTACTTC. Encoded protein: CASRMGDGSIYEQYF.